What follows is one T cell receptor beta chain and its context. CDR3 length: 15 residues. The germline V and J ends were trimmed by 8 bases and 1 base, with 17 bases remaining between them. CDR1 is ENHRY and CDR2 is SYGVKD in the germline V gene. The data stem from a study of technical replicates of blood from a handful of donors. Sequencing was performed with immunoSEQ multiplex PCR; in TCRdb, only in-frame clones are kept and a portion is missing. The data show more than 75,000 clones, about 86% seen once. The sample consisted of PBMCs. The sequence derives from a human donor in good health. Some clones in this sample may be carry-over from other donors' samples. V gene TRBV10-3 combines with J gene TRBJ1-1; D uncertain. Here the CDR3 reads CAIASSTRENTEAFF. In DNA, the CDR3 is TGTGCCATCGCCTCGTCCACTAGGGAGAACACTGAAGCTTTCTTT.